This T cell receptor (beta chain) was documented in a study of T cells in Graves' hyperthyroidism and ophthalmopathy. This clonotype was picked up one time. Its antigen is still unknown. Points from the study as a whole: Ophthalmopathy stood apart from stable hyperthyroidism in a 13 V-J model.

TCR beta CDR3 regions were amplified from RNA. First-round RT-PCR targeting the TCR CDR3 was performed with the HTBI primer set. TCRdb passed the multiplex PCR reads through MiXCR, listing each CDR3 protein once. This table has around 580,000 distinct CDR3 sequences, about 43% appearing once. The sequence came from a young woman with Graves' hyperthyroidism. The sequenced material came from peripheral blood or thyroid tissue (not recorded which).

The CDR3 spells CSVERFPNTGELFF. DNA of the CDR3: TGCAGCGTTGAAAGGTTCCCGAACACCGGGGAGCTGTTTTTT. V and J are TRBV29-1 and TRBJ2-2; the D is unclear. Germline V lookup: CDR1 SQVTM, CDR2 ANQGSEA. Trimming removed 2 bases from V and 0 bases from J, with 7 bases in between. The CDR3 is made up of 14 amino acids.